This entry is about one T cell receptor (beta chain). The antigen remains undetermined. A much bigger clone sits one base away, suggesting this may be a read error. Other nucleotide sequences from this sample produce the same CDR3. V was clipped by 1 base and J by 0 bases, with 7 bases between them. There are 15 residues in the CDR3. Looked up from germline, CDR1 is SGHTA and CDR2 is FQGNSA. The sample belongs to a study of Ad26.COV2.S vaccination and SARS-CoV-2 variants. General study results and limits: It was reported that spike-specific CD8+ and CD4+ T cell responses were substantially broad after vaccination. Vaccinated and placebo-treated recipients had similar non-spike TCR breadth. People given the vaccine had a wider spike-specific TCR breadth than placebo recipients did.

Generated by immunoSEQ multiplex PCR, the TCRdb table keeps only in-frame clones and is missing some. The table shows approximately 300,000 clones, with approximately 86% occurring only once. Noted treatment: around 19 received Ad26.COV2.S at low or high dose, single or two shots; 5 received placebo; per-sample allocation not given. The study sampled participants on day 63 after the first vaccine or placebo injection. An Ad26 vector carrying the Wuhan-strain SARS-CoV-2 spike served as the vaccine. This TCR came from a person between 18 and 60 years old who received the Ad26.COV2.S COVID-19 vaccine or a placebo. The sample consisted of peripheral blood, taken in a trial of Ad26.COV2.S vaccine versus placebo. The chain links TRBV7-2 to TRBJ2-1, with D maybe TRBD1 (6 bases). The CDR3 DNA sequence: TGTGCCAGCAGCTTAGTGGGGGCCTCCTACAATGAGCAGTTCTTC. Protein: CASSLVGASYNEQFF.